This entry lists 32 T cell receptor beta chains sequenced from one sample in a study of blood T cell repertoires in COVID-19. The assay was immunoSEQ multiplex PCR, and TCRdb's table has in-frame clones only and misses some. The sample consists of some 260,000 clones, about three quarters of them appearing once. The sequenced sample consisted of peripheral blood. The receptors derive from a woman older than 75 with acute or convalescent COVID-19.

The chain is built from TRBV7-9 and TRBJ1-2; maybe TRBD1 (6 bases). Germline CDR1 and CDR2: SEHNR and FQNEAQ (reference sequence). Trimming left V 4 bases short and J 3 bases short, with 15 bases between. The CDR3 has 15 residues. The CDR3 coding sequence is TGTGCCAGCAGCTCGTCAGGGGCGCCCTACTATGGCTACACCTTC. It is translated as CASSSSGAPYYGYTF.

There are a few counts of this clone. The chain links TRBV18 to TRBJ1-5; TRBD1 matches 11 bases. The CDR3 consists of 18 residues. Germline-derived CDR1 and CDR2 are KGHSH and LQKENI. Losses at the gene ends were 3 bases for V and 2 bases for J; bases not matched to a gene: 9. This CDR3 reads CASSPGGQGVSGNQPQHF. The CDR3 DNA reads as TGTGCCAGCTCACCCGGGGGACAGGGGGTGTCTGGCAATCAGCCCCAGCATTTT.

The chain employs TRBV7-2 and TRBJ1-3, with 7 bases aligning to TRBD1. CDR3 size: 15 residues. Germline CDR1 SGHTA, CDR2 FQGNSA. V was pared by 0 bases and J by 8 bases, with 7 bases of the junction left unmatched. The CDR3 DNA follows: TGTGCCAGCAGCTTAGCGGAGAGACAGGGAGACACCATATATTTT. Amino acids: CASSLAERQGDTIYF.

This rearrangement joins TRBV2 to TRBJ1-2; 10 bases agree with TRBD1. CDR1 is SNHLY, CDR2 FYNNEI, per germline. The V gene end was trimmed by 5 bases and the J gene end by 0 bases; junction bases not matched to a gene: 6. This CDR3 region has 16 residues. The CDR3 DNA reads TGTGCCAGCAGTATCGGACAGGGGGTAGCTAACTATGGCTACACCTTC. It translates to CASSIGQGVANYGYTF.

V and J are TRBV19 and TRBJ1-5; D is possibly TRBD1 (6 bases). V was clipped by 9 bases and J by 6 bases, with 15 bases between them. Germline lookup yields CDR1 LNHDA and CDR2 SQIVND (reference sequence). The CDR3 has 13 amino acids. The CDR3 here is CASDHRVGQPQHF. In DNA, the CDR3 is TGTGCCAGCGACCACAGGGTAGGTCAGCCCCAGCATTTT.

The chain has TRBV28 and TRBJ1-1; D may be TRBD1 (5 bases). Germline V CDR1 and CDR2: MDHEN, SYDVKM. Trimming took off 2 bases at V and 0 bases at J, with 7 bases between the two ends. The CDR3 has 14 residues. CDR3: CASSLGGMNTEAFF. In DNA, the CDR3 is TGTGCCAGCAGTTTAGGGGGGATGAACACTGAAGCTTTCTTT.

V usage is TRBV2 and J usage is TRBJ1-5; 8 nucleotides line up with TRBD1. Trimming removed 3 bases from V and 7 bases from J; junction bases left unmatched: 5. The CDR3 has 14 amino acids. Germline CDR1 reads SNHLY; CDR2 reads FYNNEI. The CDR3 bases are TGTGCCAGCAGTGACCGGGACAGGTCGCAGCCCCAGCATTTT. Protein: CASSDRDRSQPQHF. Full variable domain (rest looked up from reference TRBV2 and TRBJ1-5): EPEVTQTPSHQVTQMGQEVILRCVPISNHLYFYWYRQILGQKVEFLVSFYNNEISEKSEIFDDQFSVERPDGSNFTLKIRSTKLEDSAMYFCASSDRDRSQPQHFGDGTRLSIL.

V usage is TRBV5-1 and J usage is TRBJ2-7, with 9 bases identical to TRBD2. V lost 4 bases to trimming and J lost 1 base; unmatched junction nucleotides: 3. The germline CDR1 and CDR2 sequences are SGHRS and YFSETQ. This CDR3 contains 14 residues. CDR3 region: CASSGTSPSYEQYF. As DNA, the CDR3 is TGCGCCAGCAGCGGGACTAGCCCTTCCTACGAGCAGTACTTC.

This clone was counted a few times. The rearrangement links TRBV6-5 to TRBJ2-1; 9 bases are a match to TRBD1. V lost 5 bases, J lost 8 bases, and 7 bases stayed unmatched. The CDR3 length is 14 residues. Germline V gives CDR1 MNHEY, CDR2 SVGAGI. The CDR3 loop reads CASSTGTGFHEQFF. The CDR3 DNA reads TGTGCCAGCAGTACAGGGACAGGGTTCCATGAGCAGTTCTTC.

The V gene is TRBV29-1, the J gene TRBJ2-5; TRBD1 matches at 9 bases. The V segment lost 5 bases and the J segment 4 bases; nucleotides outside the gene matches: 2. Per the germline V gene, CDR1 is SQVTM and CDR2 is ANQGSEA. This CDR3 is built from 12 residues. CDR3: CSVLDRGETQYF. The CDR3 bases are TGCAGCGTTCTGGACAGGGGAGAGACCCAGTACTTC.

This chain uses TRBV30 with TRBJ1-3, with D perhaps TRBD1 (6 bases). Trimming removed 5 bases from V and 0 bases from J, with 17 bases in between. The length of the CDR3 is 16 residues. CDR1 is GTSNPN and CDR2 is SVGIG in the germline V gene (reference sequence). CDR3 region: CAWDPGHSFSGNTIYF. The CDR3, as DNA: TGTGCCTGGGATCCGGGACATTCGTTCTCTGGAAACACCATATATTTT.

This clone was counted between two and nine times. The V and J genes are TRBV5-1 and TRBJ2-2, with D perhaps matching TRBD1 (5 bases). CDR3 length equals 13 residues. Germline V gives CDR1 SGHRS, CDR2 YFSETQ. Trimming removed 4 bases at V and 7 bases at J, with 11 bases between. The CDR3 loop is CASSPRVVGELFF. Written as DNA, the CDR3 is TGCGCCAGCAGCCCCAGGGTGGTCGGGGAGCTGTTTTTT.

This clone came up once. This rearrangement joins TRBV7-3 to TRBJ2-3; 10 bases match TRBD2. Trimming removed 2 bases from V and 4 bases from J; junction bases left unmatched: 6. Germline-derived CDR1 and CDR2 are SGHTA and FQGTGA. The CDR3 length is 16 residues. The CDR3 nucleotides are TGTGCCAGCAGCTTAGGACTAGCGGAAGGGGCAGATACGCAGTATTTT. Amino acids: CASSLGLAEGADTQYF.

At least ten counts were recorded for this clone. The V call is TRBV29-1, the J call TRBJ2-5; D not resolved. The length of the CDR3 is 13 residues. Germline V CDR1 and CDR2: SQVTM, ANQGSEA. Deletions cut 3 bases from V and 5 bases from J, with 13 bases between. The DNA for the CDR3 is TGCAGCGTTGAGGCAGTCCTCGGGGAGACCCAGTACTTC. Translating gives CSVEAVLGETQYF.

V usage is TRBV19 and J usage is TRBJ1-2, with a weak D call TRBD1 (5 bases). The CDR3 has 15 residues. V was pared by 2 bases and J by 2 bases, with 12 bases between. Germline V gives CDR1 LNHDA, CDR2 SQIVND (reference sequence). The CDR3 is CASSIWVDSNYGYTF. The CDR3 DNA is TGTGCCAGTAGTATATGGGTAGACAGCAACTATGGCTACACCTTC.

The chain is built from TRBV11-1 and TRBJ1-4; 8 bases are shared with TRBD1. Trimming removed 2 bases from V and 8 bases from J; junction bases left unmatched: 7. This CDR3 spans 15 amino acids. Germline-derived CDR1 and CDR2 are SGHAT and FQDESV (reference sequence). This CDR3 is CASSLNQGASEKLFF. The CDR3 nucleotides read TGTGCCAGCAGCTTAAATCAGGGGGCGTCGGAAAAACTGTTTTTT.

V gene TRBV5-1 combines with J gene TRBJ2-2, with 10 bases that match TRBD2. This CDR3 spans 16 amino acids. CDR1 SGHRS and CDR2 YFSETQ come from the germline V gene. V gave up 0 bases and J gave up 1 base; unmatched junction bases: 0. CDR3 protein: CASSLASGGNTGELFF. CDR3 bases: TGCGCCAGCAGCTTGGCTAGCGGGGGGAACACCGGGGAGCTGTTTTTT. Using reference TRBV5-1 and TRBJ2-2 for the parts outside the CDR3, the full variable domain is KAGVTQTPRYLIKTRGQQVTLSCSPISGHRSVSWYQQTPGQGLQFLFEYFSETQRNKGNFPGRFSGRQFSNSRSEMNVSTLELGDSALYLCASSLASGGNTGELFFGEGSRLTVL.

This clone was detected a few times. This rearrangement joins TRBV7-2 to TRBJ1-5, with D possibly being TRBD1 (6 bases). The V gene lost 5 bases and the J gene lost 5 bases, with 10 bases spanning the gap. The CDR3 sequence is 13 residues long. The V gene's germline CDR1 is SGHTA and CDR2 FQGNSA. The CDR3 bases are TGTGCCAGCAGCCCGCAGGGGCATCAGCCCCAGCATTTT. Amino acid sequence: CASSPQGHQPQHF.

This clone was recorded only once. The chain recombines TRBV19 with TRBJ2-3; TRBD2 matches 10 bases. This CDR3 region has 17 residues. The germline gives CDR1 LNHDA, CDR2 SQIVND (reference sequence). J lost 1 base, V lost 5 bases, and 9 bases had no gene match. DNA for the CDR3: TGTGCCAGTAGTCTTCTCTCTAGCGGGGGCCGCACAGATACGCAGTATTTT. Protein sequence: CASSLLSSGGRTDTQYF.

The chain employs TRBV21-1 and TRBJ2-5; TRBD2 was called by the table and not checked on the DNA. TRBV21-1 is a recognized pseudogene. The CDR3 runs to 14 residues. The CDR3 spells CASSKTSGQETQYF. Written as DNA, the CDR3 is TGTGCCAGCAGCAAGACTAGCGGGCAAGAGACCCAGTACTTC.

This chain joins TRBV15 and TRBJ2-1; D may be TRBD1 (5 bases). Germline values: CDR1 LNHNV, CDR2 YYDKDF (reference sequence). The CDR3 is made up of 14 amino acids. The V and J ends lost 2 bases and 2 bases respectively, with 7 bases between them. CDR3 DNA: TGTGCCACCAGCAGACAGGGAACCTACAATGAGCAGTTCTTC. This codes for CATSRQGTYNEQFF.

The chain links TRBV30 to TRBJ2-1; D perhaps matches TRBD2 (5 bases). This CDR3 is built from 11 residues. CDR1 and CDR2 from the germline V gene are GTSNPN and SVGIG (reference sequence). In nucleotides, the CDR3 is TGTAGTGGGAGTTCCTACAATGAGCAGTTCTTC. Protein sequence: CSGSSYNEQFF. Using reference TRBV30 and TRBJ2-1 for the parts outside the CDR3, the full variable domain is SQTIHQWPATLVQPVGSPLSLECTVEGTSNPNLYWYRQAAGRGLQLLFYSVGIGQISSEVPQNLSASRPQDRQFILSSKKLLLSDSGFYLCSGSSYNEQFFGPGTRLTVL.

CDR3 DNA sequence: TGTGCCAGCAGCTTAGACGGGGTGAGCGGGGAGCTGTTTTTT. Residues: CASSLDGVSGELFF. The rearrangement links TRBV7-8 to TRBJ2-2; D might be TRBD2 (5 bases). Trimming shortened V by 1 base and J by 7 bases, and 10 bases separated the two germline ends. The germline V gene has CDR1 SGHVS and CDR2 FQNEAQ. The CDR3 length is 14 residues.

CDR3 sequence: CASSYWRSRDYGYTF. The CDR3 DNA sequence: TGTGCCAGCAGTTATTGGAGGAGTCGGGACTATGGCTACACCTTC. The J gene is TRBJ1-2, the V gene TRBV6-2 or TRBV6-3; D remains ambiguous. Looked up from germline, CDR1 is MNHEY and CDR2 is SVGEGT. The CDR3 extends over 15 amino acids. V lost 3 bases and J 3 bases, leaving 14 bases between the germline ends.

The chain uses TRBV7-8 and TRBJ1-1; D may be TRBD1 (6 bases). The V gene's germline CDR1 is SGHVS and CDR2 FQNEAQ. This CDR3 has 15 amino acids. V lost 4 bases, J lost 6 bases, and 18 bases lay in between. CDR3: CASSSRTVQGPEAFF. For the CDR3, the DNA is TGTGCCAGCAGCTCTAGGACCGTACAGGGTCCTGAAGCTTTCTTT.

V is TRBV4-2 and J is TRBJ1-1; D perhaps matches TRBD1 (6 bases). V was shortened by 0 bases and J by 1 base, with 15 bases between the two germline ends. The germline gives CDR1 LGHNA, CDR2 YNFKEQ. The CDR3 sequence is 17 residues long. CDR3 in DNA: TGTGCCAGCAGCCAAGATCGGATCAGGGGCAAGAACACTGAAGCTTTCTTT. It codes for CASSQDRIRGKNTEAFF.

The V gene is TRBV6-2 or TRBV6-3, the J gene TRBJ2-7, with 8 bases that match TRBD2. The trim removed 2 bases at V and 3 bases at J, leaving 6 bases unmatched. The CDR3 spans 15 residues. The germline V gene has CDR1 MNHEY and CDR2 SVGEGT. The DNA for the CDR3 is TGTGCCAGCAGTTACCGGGGGGGCGCGATCTACGAGCAGTACTTC. It encodes CASSYRGGAIYEQYF.

This clone showed up just once. The chain combines TRBV4-1 with TRBJ2-2, with D possibly matching TRBD1 (6 bases). Germline CDR1 MGHRA, CDR2 YSYEKL. Trimming removed 1 base at V and 7 bases at J, with 16 bases between. The CDR3 consists of 16 residues. In nucleotides, the CDR3 is TGCGCCAGCAGCCAAGTTTCTACAGGGAAGGACGGGGAGCTGTTTTTT. Residues: CASSQVSTGKDGELFF.

The CDR3 reads CASSDPGLNTEAFF. The CDR3 nucleotides read TGTGCCAGCAGTGACCCCGGGTTGAACACTGAAGCTTTCTTT. This chain uses TRBV6-1 with TRBJ1-1; D not resolved. This CDR3 has 14 amino acids. The V end lost 3 bases, the J end lost 0 bases, and 8 bases lay between the germline ends. CDR1 MNHNS and CDR2 SASEGT come from the germline V gene.

This clone is a singleton in its sample. The gene calls are TRBV6-1 and TRBJ1-5; no reliable D call. V lost 7 bases, J lost 7 bases, and 11 bases lay in between. This CDR3 is 12 amino acids long. Germline CDR1 is MNHNS and CDR2 is SASEGT. DNA for the CDR3: TGTGCCAGCACCTCAAGGGAGCAGCCCCAGCATTTT. Translating it yields CASTSREQPQHF.

This clone showed up just a few times. The sample has other DNA sequences that encode this CDR3 too. The rearrangement links TRBV6-5 to TRBJ1-1; 7 bases agree with TRBD1. CDR3 length: 13 residues. The ends lost 5 bases at V and 5 bases at J; junction bases unmatched: 5. The germline CDR1 and CDR2 sequences are MNHEY and SVGAGI. CDR3 in amino acids: CASSRQGGTEAFF. CDR3 DNA sequence: TGTGCCAGCAGTAGACAGGGAGGAACTGAAGCTTTCTTT.

The rearrangement joins TRBV7-2 to TRBJ2-3; TRBD2 matches at 7 bases. The CDR3 extends over 15 amino acids. Per germline, CDR1 SGHTA and CDR2 FQGNSA. J gave up 5 bases and V 1 base, and 6 bases lay outside the gene matches. CDR3 in amino acids: CASSLVSGGGDTQYF. CDR3 in DNA: TGTGCCAGCAGCTTAGTGTCGGGGGGAGGAGATACGCAGTATTTT.